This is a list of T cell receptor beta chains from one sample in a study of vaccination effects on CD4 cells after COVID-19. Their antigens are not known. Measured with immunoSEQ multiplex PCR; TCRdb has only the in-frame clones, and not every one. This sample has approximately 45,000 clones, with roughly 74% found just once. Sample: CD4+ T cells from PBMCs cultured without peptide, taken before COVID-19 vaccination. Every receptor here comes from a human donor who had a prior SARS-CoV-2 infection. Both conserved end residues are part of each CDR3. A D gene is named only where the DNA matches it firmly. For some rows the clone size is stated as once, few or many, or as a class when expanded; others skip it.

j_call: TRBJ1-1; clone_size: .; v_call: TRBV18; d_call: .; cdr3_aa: CASSQGLKNEAFF; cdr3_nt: TGTGCCAGCTCGCAGGGACTGAAGAATGAAGCTTTCTTT
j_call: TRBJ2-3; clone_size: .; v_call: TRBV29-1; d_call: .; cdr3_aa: CSVCKLGGDTQYF; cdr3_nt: TGCAGCGTGTGCAAATTGGGGGGAGATACGCAGTATTTT
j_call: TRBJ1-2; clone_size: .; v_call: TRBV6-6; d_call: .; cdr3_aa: CATKTQGSNYGYTF; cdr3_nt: TGTGCCACCAAAACACAGGGTTCTAACTATGGCTACACCTTC
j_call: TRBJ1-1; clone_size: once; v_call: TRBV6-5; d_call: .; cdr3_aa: CASSYSLGTNTEAFF; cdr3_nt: TGTGCCAGCAGTTACTCTCTGGGGACGAACACTGAAGCTTTCTTT
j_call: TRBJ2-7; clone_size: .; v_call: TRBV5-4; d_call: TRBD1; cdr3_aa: CASSLGGQGYEQYF; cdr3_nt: TGTGCCAGCAGCTTGGGGGGACAGGGCTACGAGCAGTACTTC
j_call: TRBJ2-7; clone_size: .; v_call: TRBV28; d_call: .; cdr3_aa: CASTDRPFDEQYF; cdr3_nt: TGTGCCAGCACCGACAGGCCCTTTGACGAGCAGTACTTC
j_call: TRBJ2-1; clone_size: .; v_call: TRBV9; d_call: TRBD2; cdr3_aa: CASSVALREGENEQFF; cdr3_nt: TGTGCCAGCAGCGTAGCGTTGCGGGAGGGTGAGAATGAGCAGTTCTTC
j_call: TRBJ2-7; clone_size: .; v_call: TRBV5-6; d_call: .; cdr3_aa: CASSAGTEYVHAYEQYF; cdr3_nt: TGTGCCAGCAGCGCGGGGACAGAATACGTACACGCCTACGAGCAGTACTTC
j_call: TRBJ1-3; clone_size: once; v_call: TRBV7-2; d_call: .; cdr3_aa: CASSLVAPSSGNTIYF; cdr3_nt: TGTGCCAGCAGCTTAGTTGCTCCGAGCTCTGGAAACACCATATATTTT
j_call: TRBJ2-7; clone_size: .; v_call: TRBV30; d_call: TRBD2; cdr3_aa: CAWSVGGEQYF; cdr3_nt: TGTGCCTGGAGTGTCGGGGGGGAGCAGTACTTC